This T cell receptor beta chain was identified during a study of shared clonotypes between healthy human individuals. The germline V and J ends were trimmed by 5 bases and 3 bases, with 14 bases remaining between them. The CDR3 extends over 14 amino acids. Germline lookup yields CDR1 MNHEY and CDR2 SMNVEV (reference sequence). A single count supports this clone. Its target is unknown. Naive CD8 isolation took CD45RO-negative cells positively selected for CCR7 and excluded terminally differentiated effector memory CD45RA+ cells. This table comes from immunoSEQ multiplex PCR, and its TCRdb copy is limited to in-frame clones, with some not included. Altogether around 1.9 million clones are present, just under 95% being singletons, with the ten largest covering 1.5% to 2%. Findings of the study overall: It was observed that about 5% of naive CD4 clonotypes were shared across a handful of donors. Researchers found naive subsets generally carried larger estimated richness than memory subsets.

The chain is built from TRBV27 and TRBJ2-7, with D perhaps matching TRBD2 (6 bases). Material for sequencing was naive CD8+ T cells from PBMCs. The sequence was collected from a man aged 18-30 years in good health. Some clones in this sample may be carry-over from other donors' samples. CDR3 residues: CASSMRLDGYEQYF. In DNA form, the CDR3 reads TGTGCCAGCAGTATGAGACTAGACGGCTACGAGCAGTACTTC.